This T cell receptor beta chain was recorded in a study of blood T cell repertoires in COVID-19. Study overall: From the United States, Italy and Spain came samples of acute and convalescent COVID-19. From T cells, B-cell-depleted T cells, or PBMCs came the material, which was cDNA or gDNA.

Original analysis: The authors estimated nucleated cell counts from reference gene primer amplification. Produced via immunoSEQ multiplex PCR; TCRdb's table is partial and in-frame only. V, J and clone size derive from that table, while D and trimming were established from the DNA sequence. The repertoire has 250,000 to 350,000 clones, about 91% of them found once; the top ten carry 5.5% to 7%. With 3 bases clipped from V and 0 bases from J, the junction kept 1 base outside the gene matches. The CDR3 loop spans 15 amino acids. Germline values: CDR1 MGHRA, CDR2 YSYEKL. The chain uses TRBV4-1 and TRBJ2-3; 9 nucleotides align to TRBD2. This clonotype was sampled from a woman in her twenties or thirties who had recovered from COVID-19. The sequencing sample was made of peripheral blood. The CDR3 DNA reads as TGCGCCAGCAGCCAGCTAGCGGGGAGCACAGATACGCAGTATTTT. Amino acids: CASSQLAGSTDTQYF.